This T cell receptor (beta chain) originates from a study of blood T cell repertoires in COVID-19. For the study at large: COVID-19 samples collected from the United States, Italy and Spain covered acute and convalescent phases.

CDR1 DFQATT and CDR2 SNEGSKA come from the germline V gene (reference sequence). V shed 3 bases, J shed 6 bases, and the junction held 14 bases outside the gene matches. The CDR3 extends over 17 amino acids. Original analysis: Reference gene primer amplification gave nucleated cell count estimates. Sequencing was performed with immunoSEQ multiplex PCR; in TCRdb, only in-frame clones are kept and a portion is missing. V and J calls and clone size follow that table, whereas D and trimming were derived from the DNA. The table lists around 310,000 clones, 88% of them singletons. Enrolled through a virtual design, the participants were between roughly 18 and 95 years of age and came from some 26 US areas. Symptom resolution, clearance, or two negative PCRs marked the recovered donors of Cohort 3.

The source is a man aged 25 to 40 who had recovered from COVID-19. The rearrangement uses TRBV20-1 and TRBJ2-2; 9 nucleotides match TRBD1. The sample was PBMCs or T cells enriched from blood (not recorded which). CDR3 sequence reads: CSASIPPGQGGAGELFF. The DNA of the CDR3 is TGCAGTGCTAGTATACCGCCGGGACAGGGAGGAGCCGGGGAGCTGTTTTTT.